Each of the 18 T cell receptor beta chains below was sequenced from the same sample in a study of molecular identifiers for immune sequencing clone quantification. MiXCR, applied by TCRdb to the PCR reads, yields one record per CDR3 protein. This table holds 350,000 or so distinct CDR3 sequences, around 21% found once. The sequenced sample was naive CD8+ T cells from blood, with Jurkat cell RNA spiked in. Documented subset: FACS-sorted CD8+CD4-CCR7+CD45RA+ naive T cells. These receptor sequences come from a human donor in good health. Some libraries in this study had Jurkat cell RNA spiked in.

The table lists this clonotype with many counts. The chain's CDR3 is CASSPGDRPPVNIQYF. The DNA of the CDR3 is TGTGCCAGCAGCCCCGGGGACAGGCCTCCGGTAAACATTCAGTACTTC. The V gene is TRBV2, the J gene TRBJ2-4; TRBD1 aligns across 8 bases. The J segment lost 6 bases and the V segment lost 6 bases, leaving 13 bases of the junction unmatched. Germline V CDR1 and CDR2: SNHLY, FYNNEI. CDR3 length: 16 residues.

As for this clonotype: This sequence may be a read error, since a much larger clone differs from it by one base. The V gene is TRBV28, the J gene TRBJ1-5; 8 nucleotides agree with TRBD1. The trim removed 4 bases at V and 3 bases at J, leaving 17 bases unmatched. The length of the CDR3 is 19 residues. CDR1 and CDR2 (germline): MDHEN, SYDVKM. CDR3 coding DNA: TGTGCCAGCAGTTCCAGGACAGGGCCCACCCGGGCGGCCAATCAGCCCCAGCATTTT. Translating gives CASSSRTGPTRAANQPQHF.

Note on this clonotype: Likely a read error: the CDR3 ends without its conserved phenylalanine or tryptophan. V is TRBV28 and J is TRBJ1-1; D is possibly TRBD1 (5 bases). Germline assignment: CDR1 MDHEN and CDR2 SYDVKM. The CDR3 extends over 14 amino acids. The V end lost 6 bases, the J end lost 1 base, and 12 bases lay between the germline ends. CDR3 DNA: TGTGCCAGCAGCCACGGCGGGACGAACACTGAAGCTTTCCTT. Protein: CASSHGGTNTEAFL.

This clonotype was observed a handful of times. V gene TRBV7-3 combines with J gene TRBJ2-1, with D perhaps TRBD1 (6 bases). V lost 5 bases to trimming and J lost 2 bases, with 10 bases between them. The length of the CDR3 is 14 residues. CDR1 and CDR2 (germline): SGHTA, FQGTGA. The CDR3 spells CASSLGQAYNEQFF. In DNA form, the CDR3 reads TGTGCCAGCAGCCTGGGACAAGCCTACAATGAGCAGTTCTTC.

The sample holds many counts of this clonotype. The rearrangement uses TRBV4-3 and TRBJ2-1; tentatively, D is TRBD1 (6 bases). The CDR3 is made up of 15 amino acids. The V end lost 0 bases, the J end lost 4 bases, and 10 bases lay between the germline ends. Germline CDR1 and CDR2: LGHNA and YSLEER. The CDR3 DNA is TGCGCCAGCAGCCAAGATGAGGGACAATACAATGAGCAGTTCTTC. This sequence encodes CASSQDEGQYNEQFF.

The chain employs TRBV27 and TRBJ2-5, with 15 bases identical to TRBD2. J gave up 1 base and V 5 bases, and 8 bases lay outside the gene matches. This CDR3 is built from 18 residues. Per germline, CDR1 MNHEY and CDR2 SMNVEV (reference sequence). In DNA form, the CDR3 reads TGTGCCAGCAGTGCACCGGGACTAGCGGGAGGCCCCCAAGAGACCCAGTACTTC. Translated, it gives CASSAPGLAGGPQETQYF.

CDR3 in DNA: TGTGCCAGCAGTTTAGGACCAGAGGAGCAGTTCTTC. Translation: CASSLGPEEQFF. The chain couples TRBV27 to TRBJ2-1; D is unresolved. CDR3 length: 12 residues. In germline, CDR1 is MNHEY, CDR2 SMNVEV (reference sequence). V gave up 2 bases and J gave up 10 bases, with 9 bases separating them.

This clonotype occurred many times. This sequence joins TRBV18 and TRBJ2-7; D possibly matches TRBD1 or TRBD2 (6 bases each). The CDR3 covers 15 residues. Per germline, CDR1 KGHSH and CDR2 LQKENI. The V end lost 5 bases, the J end lost 4 bases, and 18 bases lay between the germline ends. CDR3 residues: CASSSGSGAAYEQYF. CDR3 sequence (DNA): TGTGCCAGCTCATCGGGCTCGGGGGCTGCTTACGAGCAGTACTTC.

Worth noting for this clonotype: This could be a read error, since a much larger clone is one nucleotide away. CDR3 sequence (DNA): TGTGCCAGCAGTGAGACAGAGGAAAGGACTGAAGCTTTCTTT. It specifies CASSETEERTEAFF. This chain uses TRBV12-3 or TRBV12-4 with TRBJ1-1; D possibly corresponds to TRBD1 (5 bases). The CDR3 length is 14 residues. V was clipped by 5 bases and J by 5 bases, with 15 bases between them.

With regard to this clonotype: This could be a read error, since a much larger clone is one nucleotide away. The rearrangement joins TRBV14 to TRBJ1-3; D is ambiguous. CDR1 SGHDN and CDR2 FVKESK come from the germline V gene. Deletions cut 8 bases from V and 0 bases from J, with 14 bases between. The CDR3 runs 15 residues. CDR3 amino acids: CASCPGATSGNTIYF. The CDR3 DNA reads as TGTGCCAGCTGCCCTGGAGCCACCTCTGGAAACACCATATATTTT.

As for this clonotype: The germline gene is not matched at one end of the junction; a read error may be the cause. This chain uses TRBV13 with TRBJ1-5; the D gene is possibly TRBD1 (6 bases). Per the germline V gene, CDR1 is PRHDT and CDR2 is FYEKMQ (reference sequence). The CDR3 runs 14 residues. CDR3 sequence reads: CASSVGQLNQPQHF. The CDR3 region has the DNA TGTGCCAGCAGCGTAGGACAGCTCAATCAGCCCCAGCATTTT.

Turning to this clonotype: This may be a read error: a much more frequent sequence differs by one nucleotide. The chain couples TRBV6-5 to TRBJ2-4; D gene unclear. The CDR3 is made up of 14 amino acids. CDR1 is MNHEY and CDR2 is SVGAGI in the germline V gene. The CDR3 sequence: CASSYMPDKNIRYF. CDR3 nucleotide sequence: TGTGCCAGCAGTTACATGCCGGATAAAAACATTCGGTACTTC.

The table lists this clonotype with many counts. The rearrangement joins TRBV28 to TRBJ1-4, with 7 bases lining up with TRBD1. The V and J ends lost 5 bases and 7 bases, in that order; junction bases with no gene match: 4. The CDR3 is 13 amino acids. Germline assignment: CDR1 MDHEN and CDR2 SYDVKM. The CDR3 reads CASSNPGGEKLFF. In DNA form, the CDR3 reads TGTGCCAGCAGTAACCCAGGGGGTGAAAAACTGTTTTTT.

Concerning this clonotype: Lacking the conserved final phenylalanine or tryptophan, this CDR3 likely reflects a read error. The J gene is TRBJ1-1, the V gene TRBV30, with 10 bases that match TRBD1. The germline V gene has CDR1 GTSNPN and CDR2 SVGIG (reference sequence). With 5 bases clipped from V and 5 bases from J, the junction kept 2 bases outside the gene matches. The CDR3 is made up of 12 amino acids. This CDR3 reads CAWRTGGTEAFL. The CDR3 DNA reads as TGTGCCTGGCGGACAGGGGGGACTGAAGCTTTCTTG.

A note on this clonotype: The conserved closing phenylalanine or tryptophan is absent in this CDR3, likely reflecting a read error. The rearrangement joins TRBV7-4 to TRBJ2-3; TRBD1 is a possible D gene (5 bases). Germline lookup yields CDR1 SGHVT and CDR2 SQSDAQ. This CDR3 has 15 amino acids. V was shortened by 4 bases and J by 3 bases, with 14 bases between the two germline ends. CDR3 DNA sequence: TGTGCCAGCAGCTCAGGGCTAAGTGATACAGATACGCAGTATTCT. Residues: CASSSGLSDTDTQYS.

This clonotype was counted at least ten times. The V gene is TRBV4-3, the J gene TRBJ2-3, with no clear D. The germline V gene encodes CDR1 LGHNA and CDR2 YSLEER. This CDR3 comprises 16 residues. V lost 0 bases and J 2 bases, leaving 12 bases between the germline ends. The CDR3 DNA reads TGCGCCAGCAGCCAAGAAATTGGGGTTTCCACAGATACGCAGTATTTT. Protein product: CASSQEIGVSTDTQYF.

This clonotype was seen many times. This chain's CDR3 is CSVEPGSGSYNEQFF. As DNA, the CDR3 is TGCAGCGTTGAACCCGGCTCGGGCTCCTACAATGAGCAGTTCTTC. This chain uses TRBV29-1 with TRBJ2-1; D is unresolved. The V gene's germline CDR1 is SQVTM and CDR2 ANQGSEA. The CDR3 runs to 15 residues. V gave up 2 bases and J gave up 0 bases, with 11 bases separating them.

Points on this clonotype: A single base separates this from a much larger clone, so it may be a read error. The chain couples TRBV5-5 to TRBJ2-7; D is ambiguous. This CDR3 is built from 14 residues. Germline CDR1 is SGHKS and CDR2 is YYEKEE (reference sequence). The CDR3 sequence is CASSLVVRWVERYF. The DNA for the CDR3 is TGTGCCAGCAGCTTGGTGGTACGCTGGGTAGAGCGGTACTTC. The whole variable domain, filled in from reference TRBV5-5 and TRBJ2-7, reads DAGVTQSPTHLIKTRGQQVTLRCSPISGHKSVSWYQQVLGQGPQFIFQYYEKEERGRGNFPDRFSARQFPNYSSELNVNALLLGDSALYLCASSLVVRWVERYFGPGTRLTVT.